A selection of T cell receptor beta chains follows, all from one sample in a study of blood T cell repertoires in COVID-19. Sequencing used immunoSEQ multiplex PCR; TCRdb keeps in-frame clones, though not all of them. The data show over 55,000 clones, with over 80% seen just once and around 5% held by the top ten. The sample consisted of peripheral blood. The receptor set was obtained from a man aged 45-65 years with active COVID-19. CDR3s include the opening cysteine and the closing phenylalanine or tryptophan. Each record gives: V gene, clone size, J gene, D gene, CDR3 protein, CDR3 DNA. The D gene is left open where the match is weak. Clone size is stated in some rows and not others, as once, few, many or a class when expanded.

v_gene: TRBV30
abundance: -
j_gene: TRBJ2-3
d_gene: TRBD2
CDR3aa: CAWSVGVTSGSTDTQYF
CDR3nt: TGTGCCTGGAGTGTAGGGGTAACTAGCGGGAGTACAGATACGCAGTATTTT

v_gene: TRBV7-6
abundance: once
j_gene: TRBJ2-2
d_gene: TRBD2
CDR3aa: CASSPSGRAGGELFF
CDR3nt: TGTGCCAGCAGCCCTAGCGGGAGGGCCGGCGGGGAGCTGTTTTTT

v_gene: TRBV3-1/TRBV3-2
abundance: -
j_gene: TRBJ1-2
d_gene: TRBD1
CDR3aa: CASSHKGQGRGYTF
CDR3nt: TGTGCCAGCAGCCACAAAGGACAGGGACGGGGCTACACCTTC

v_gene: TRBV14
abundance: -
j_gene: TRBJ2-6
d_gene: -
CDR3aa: CASNSLRGANVLTF
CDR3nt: TGTGCCAGCAACAGTTTAAGGGGGGCCAACGTCCTGACTTTC

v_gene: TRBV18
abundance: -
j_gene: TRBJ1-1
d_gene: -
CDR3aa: CASSPLRGWTEAFF
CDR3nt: TGTGCCAGCTCACCCCTCAGAGGCTGGACTGAAGCTTTCTTT

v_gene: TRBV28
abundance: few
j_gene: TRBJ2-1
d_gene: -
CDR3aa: CASSRQGGSYNEQFF
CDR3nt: TGTGCCAGCAGCCGACAGGGAGGCTCCTACAATGAGCAGTTCTTC

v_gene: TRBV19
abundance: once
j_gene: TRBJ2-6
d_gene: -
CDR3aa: CASSLAGMTGANVLTF
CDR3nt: TGTGCCAGTAGTTTGGCAGGGATGACTGGGGCCAACGTCCTGACTTTC

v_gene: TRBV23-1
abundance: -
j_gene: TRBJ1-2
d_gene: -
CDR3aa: CASSCPLDSYRLDGYTF
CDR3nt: TGCGCCAGCAGTTGCCCCCTGGACAGCTATCGTCTTGATGGCTACACCTTC

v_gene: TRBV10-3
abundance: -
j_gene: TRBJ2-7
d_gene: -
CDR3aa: CAISESQGLHEQYF
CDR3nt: TGTGCCATCAGTGAGTCGCAGGGGCTCCACGAGCAGTACTTC

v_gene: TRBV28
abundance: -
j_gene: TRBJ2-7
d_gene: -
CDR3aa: CASSPQKIYEQYF
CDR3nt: TGTGCCAGCAGCCCACAGAAGATCTACGAGCAGTACTTC